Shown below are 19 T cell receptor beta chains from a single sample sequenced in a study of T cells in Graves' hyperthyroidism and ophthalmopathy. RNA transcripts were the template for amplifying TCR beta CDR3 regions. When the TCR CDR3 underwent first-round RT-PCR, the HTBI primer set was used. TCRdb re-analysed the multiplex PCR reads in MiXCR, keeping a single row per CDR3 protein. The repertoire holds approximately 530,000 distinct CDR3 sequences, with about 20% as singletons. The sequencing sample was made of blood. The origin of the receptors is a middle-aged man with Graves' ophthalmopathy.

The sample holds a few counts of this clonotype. The CDR3 region is CASSPGGLTDTQYF. CDR3 nucleotides: TGTGCCAGCAGCCCAGGGGGCCTCACAGATACGCAGTATTTT. This chain links TRBV7-3 with TRBJ2-3; 8 bases line up with TRBD1. CDR1 SGHTA and CDR2 FQGTGA come from the germline V gene. The ends lost 5 bases at V and 2 bases at J; junction bases unmatched: 3. The CDR3 has 14 residues.

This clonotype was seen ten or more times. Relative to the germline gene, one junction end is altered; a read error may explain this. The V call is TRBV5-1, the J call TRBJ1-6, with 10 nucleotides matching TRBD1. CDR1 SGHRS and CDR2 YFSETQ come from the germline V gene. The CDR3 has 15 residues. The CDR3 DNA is TGTGCCAGCAGCTTAGTGGGACAGGGGAATTCACCCCTCCACTTT. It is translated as CASSLVGQGNSPLHF.

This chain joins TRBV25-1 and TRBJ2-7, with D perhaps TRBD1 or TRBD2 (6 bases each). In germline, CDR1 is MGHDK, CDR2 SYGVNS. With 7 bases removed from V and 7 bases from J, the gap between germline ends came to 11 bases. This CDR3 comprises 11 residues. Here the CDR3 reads CASTQGGEQYF. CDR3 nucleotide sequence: TGTGCCAGCACTCAAGGGGGGGAGCAGTACTTC.

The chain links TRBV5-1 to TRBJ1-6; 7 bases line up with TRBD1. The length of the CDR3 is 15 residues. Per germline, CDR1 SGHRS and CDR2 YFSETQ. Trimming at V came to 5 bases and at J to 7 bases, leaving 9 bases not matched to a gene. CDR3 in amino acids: CASSYYRGGNSPLHF. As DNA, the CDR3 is TGCGCCAGCAGTTACTACAGGGGTGGAAATTCACCCCTCCACTTT.

In DNA form, the CDR3 reads TGCAGTGCTAGCCCTCTAAGCGGGAGCCACAATGAGCAGTTCTTC. Residues: CSASPLSGSHNEQFF. The chain links TRBV20-1 to TRBJ2-1; 8 bases align to TRBD2. Germline CDR1 DFQATT, CDR2 SNEGSKA (reference sequence). The CDR3 is 15 amino acids. The junction had 9 bases not matched to a gene; V was cut back by 3 bases and J by 5 bases.

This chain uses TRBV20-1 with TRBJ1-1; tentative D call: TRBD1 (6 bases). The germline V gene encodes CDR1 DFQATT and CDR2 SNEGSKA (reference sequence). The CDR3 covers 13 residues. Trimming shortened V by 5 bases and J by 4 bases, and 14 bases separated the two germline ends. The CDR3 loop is CSAEVQGTTEAFF. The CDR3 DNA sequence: TGCAGTGCTGAGGTCCAGGGGACCACTGAAGCTTTCTTT.

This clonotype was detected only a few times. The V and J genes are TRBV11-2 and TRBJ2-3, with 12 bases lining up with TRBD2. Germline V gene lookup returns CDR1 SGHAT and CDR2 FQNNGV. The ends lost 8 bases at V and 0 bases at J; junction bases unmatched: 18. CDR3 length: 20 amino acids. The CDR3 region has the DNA TGTGCCAGCGGATACCCCCCTACCGGGACTAGCGGGTCTAGCACAGATACGCAGTATTTT. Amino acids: CASGYPPTGTSGSSTDTQYF.

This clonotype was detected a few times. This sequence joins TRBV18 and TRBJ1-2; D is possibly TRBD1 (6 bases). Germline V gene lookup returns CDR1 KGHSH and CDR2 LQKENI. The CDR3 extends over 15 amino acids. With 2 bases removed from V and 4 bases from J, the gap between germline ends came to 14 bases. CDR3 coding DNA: TGTGCCAGCTCACCAGGACAGAACCCACTCTATGGCTACACCTTC. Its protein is CASSPGQNPLYGYTF.

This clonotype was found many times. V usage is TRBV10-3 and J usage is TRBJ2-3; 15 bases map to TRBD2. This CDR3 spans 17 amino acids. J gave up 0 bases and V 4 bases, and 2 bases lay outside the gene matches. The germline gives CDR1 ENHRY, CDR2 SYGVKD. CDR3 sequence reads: CAISGTSGRASTDTQYF. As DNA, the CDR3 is TGTGCCATCAGTGGGACTAGCGGGAGGGCTAGCACAGATACGCAGTATTTT.

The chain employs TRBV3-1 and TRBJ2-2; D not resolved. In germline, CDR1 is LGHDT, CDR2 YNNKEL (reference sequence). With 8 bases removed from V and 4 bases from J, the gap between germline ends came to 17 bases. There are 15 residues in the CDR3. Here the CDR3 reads CASGEAPGTTGELFF. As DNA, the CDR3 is TGTGCCAGCGGTGAGGCACCCGGAACCACCGGGGAGCTGTTTTTT.

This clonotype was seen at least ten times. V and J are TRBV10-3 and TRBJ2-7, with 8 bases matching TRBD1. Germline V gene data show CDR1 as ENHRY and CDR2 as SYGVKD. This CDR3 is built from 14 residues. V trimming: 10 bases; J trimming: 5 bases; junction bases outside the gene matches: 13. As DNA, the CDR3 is TGTGCCAGCAGACAACGGGACAGGATAGACGAGCAGTACTTC. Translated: CASRQRDRIDEQYF.

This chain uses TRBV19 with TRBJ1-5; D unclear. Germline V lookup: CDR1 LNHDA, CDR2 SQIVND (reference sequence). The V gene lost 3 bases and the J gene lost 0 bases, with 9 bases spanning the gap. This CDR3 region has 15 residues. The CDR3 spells CASSISRISNQPQHF. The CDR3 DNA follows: TGTGCCAGTAGTATCAGCAGGATTAGCAATCAGCCCCAGCATTTT.

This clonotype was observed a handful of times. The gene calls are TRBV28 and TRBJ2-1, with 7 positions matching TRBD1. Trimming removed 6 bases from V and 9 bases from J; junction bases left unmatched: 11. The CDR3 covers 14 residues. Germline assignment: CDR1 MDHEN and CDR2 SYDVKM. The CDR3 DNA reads TGTGCCAGCAGCCGACTCCAGGGGGTTGGTGAGCAGTTCTTC. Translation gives CASSRLQGVGEQFF.

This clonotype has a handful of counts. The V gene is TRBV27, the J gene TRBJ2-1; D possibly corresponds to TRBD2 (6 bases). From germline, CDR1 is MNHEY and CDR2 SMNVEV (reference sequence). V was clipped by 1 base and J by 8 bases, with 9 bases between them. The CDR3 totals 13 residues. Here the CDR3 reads CASSLFRGDEQFF. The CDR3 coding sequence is TGTGCCAGCAGTTTATTTCGCGGGGATGAGCAGTTCTTC.

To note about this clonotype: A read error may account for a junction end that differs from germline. The DNA for the CDR3 is TGTGCCGGCAGCTTAGGCCTCGGACAGGGTTTCCACGAGCAGTACTTC. This gives the protein CAGSLGLGQGFHEQYF. The chain combines TRBV7-9 with TRBJ2-7; TRBD1 aligns across 8 bases. Germline V gene data show CDR1 as SEHNR and CDR2 as FQNEAQ (reference sequence). CDR3 length: 16 residues.

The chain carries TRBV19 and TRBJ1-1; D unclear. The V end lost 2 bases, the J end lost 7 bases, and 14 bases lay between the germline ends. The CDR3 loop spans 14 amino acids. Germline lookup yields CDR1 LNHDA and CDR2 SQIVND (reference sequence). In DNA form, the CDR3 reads TGTGCCAGTAGTATAAATAGCCGGGGAAATGAAGCTTTCTTT. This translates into CASSINSRGNEAFF.

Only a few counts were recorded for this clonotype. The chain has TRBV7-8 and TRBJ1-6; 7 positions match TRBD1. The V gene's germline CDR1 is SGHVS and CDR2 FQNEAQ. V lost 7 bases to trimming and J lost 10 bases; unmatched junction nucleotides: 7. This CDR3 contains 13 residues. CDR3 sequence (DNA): TGTGCCAGCATGGGACAGCTGAGCTCACCCCTCCACTTT. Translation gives CASMGQLSSPLHF.

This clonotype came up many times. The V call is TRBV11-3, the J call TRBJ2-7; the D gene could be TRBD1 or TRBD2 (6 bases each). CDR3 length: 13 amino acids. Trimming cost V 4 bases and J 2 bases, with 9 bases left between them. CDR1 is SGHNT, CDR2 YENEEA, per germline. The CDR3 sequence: CASSYGGAYEQYF. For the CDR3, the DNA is TGTGCCAGCAGCTACGGGGGCGCCTACGAGCAGTACTTC.

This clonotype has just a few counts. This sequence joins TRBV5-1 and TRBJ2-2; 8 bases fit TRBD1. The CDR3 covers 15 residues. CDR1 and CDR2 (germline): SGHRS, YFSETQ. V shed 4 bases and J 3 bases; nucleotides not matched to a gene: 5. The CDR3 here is CASSTDRGDTGELFF. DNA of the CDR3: TGCGCCAGCAGCACCGACAGGGGTGACACCGGGGAGCTGTTTTTT.